Listed here are 15 T cell receptor beta chains from one sample, sequenced in a study of T cells expressing NK-cell markers. TCRdb reprocessed the 5' RACE reads and stores each CDR3 protein as one record, lacking DNA. The sample holds some 280,000 distinct CDR3 sequences. Sequenced material: blood T cells: a sorted CD56 or NKG2C T cell subset, CD4+ or CD8+ T cells, or bulk PBMC T cells (not recorded which). These TCRs come from a man aged 18 to 29 in good health.

This chain joins TRBV6-2 or TRBV6-3 and TRBJ2-2; lacking DNA, the TRBD1 call made by TCRdb goes unchecked. The CDR3 covers 16 residues. Germline V gives CDR1 MNHEY, CDR2 SVGEGT. The CDR3: CASRHRTGGYTGELFF.

CDR3 residues: CSVEEREQETQYF. The chain joins TRBV29-1 to TRBJ2-5; there is no DNA to check the TCRdb D call of TRBD2. CDR1 and CDR2 from the germline V gene are SQVTM and ANQGSEA. The CDR3 sequence is 13 residues long. Drawing the rest from reference TRBV29-1 and TRBJ2-5, the complete variable domain is SAVISQKPSRDICQRGTSLTIQCQVDSQVTMMFWYRQQPGQSLTLIATANQGSEATYESGFVIDKFPISRPNLTFSTLTVSNMSPEDSSIYLCSVEEREQETQYFGPGTRLLVL.

The CDR3 sequence: CSALPDGFSYNEQFF. The chain links TRBV20-1 to TRBJ2-1. The CDR3 is 15 residues long. CDR1 and CDR2 from the germline V gene are DFQATT and SNEGSKA (reference sequence).

CDR3: CASSIAGETQYF. The V and J genes are TRBV19 and TRBJ2-5. CDR3 size: 12 residues. Germline V gene lookup returns CDR1 LNHDA and CDR2 SQIVND (reference sequence).

V usage is TRBV27 and J usage is TRBJ2-5; TCRdb names TRBD1, which stays unverified in the absence of DNA. CDR3 size: 16 residues. Germline lookup yields CDR1 MNHEY and CDR2 SMNVEV (reference sequence). This CDR3 reads CASSLSGTGGAKTQYF.

This sequence joins TRBV12-3 or TRBV12-4 and TRBJ1-2. This CDR3 has 14 amino acids. The CDR3: CASSLGHLLDGYTF.

V usage is TRBV7-9 and J usage is TRBJ1-1; TCRdb gives TRBD1 as the D gene, but with no DNA this cannot be confirmed. Germline values: CDR1 SEHNR, CDR2 FQNEAQ (reference sequence). This CDR3 has 12 amino acids. CDR3 loop: CASSSPVRMAFF.

The rearrangement uses TRBV5-1 and TRBJ2-1. The germline V gene has CDR1 SGHRS and CDR2 YFSETQ. The CDR3 spans 13 residues. The CDR3 here is CASSTRPHNEQFF.

The chain combines TRBV5-1 with TRBJ2-1; TCRdb names TRBD2, which stays unverified in the absence of DNA. From germline, CDR1 is SGHRS and CDR2 YFSETQ. The length of the CDR3 is 14 residues. This chain's CDR3 is CASSSAGGGNEQFF.

The rearrangement links TRBV12-3 or TRBV12-4 to TRBJ2-1; the TCRdb call, TRBD2, lacks DNA for checking. The CDR3 length is 11 residues. Here the CDR3 reads CASRASGEQFF.

The rearrangement links TRBV5-6 to TRBJ2-5; TCRdb indicates TRBD2, and absent DNA this call remains unverified. Germline CDR1 is SGHDT and CDR2 is YYEEEE. There are 17 residues in the CDR3. Here the CDR3 reads CASSLGLAGVFKETQYF.

The V and J genes are TRBV4-2 and TRBJ1-4. The CDR3 has 12 amino acids. Germline CDR1 and CDR2: LGHNA and YNFKEQ. CDR3: CASSQVSEKLFF.

CDR3: CSALDRLESYTF. This chain connects TRBV20-1 to TRBJ1-2; TCRdb's D call of TRBD1 is untestable without DNA. The CDR3 sequence is 12 residues long. CDR1 and CDR2 from the germline V gene are DFQATT and SNEGSKA (reference sequence).

This chain joins TRBV7-2 and TRBJ2-7; the TCRdb D gene call, TRBD2, has no DNA to confirm it. Germline V gene sequence: CDR1 SGHTA, CDR2 FQGNSA. The CDR3 is made up of 15 amino acids. The CDR3 region is CASSLPAGGDWEQYF. The full variable domain, its missing parts supplied by reference TRBV7-2 and TRBJ2-7, is GAGVSQSPSNKVTEKGKDVELRCDPISGHTALYWYRQSLGQGLEFLIYFQGNSAPDKSGLPSDRFSAERTGGSVSTLTIQRTQQEDSAVYLCASSLPAGGDWEQYFGPGTRLTVT.

The chain is built from TRBV12-3 or TRBV12-4 and TRBJ2-6; TCRdb designates TRBD1, a call that cannot be tested without DNA. The CDR3 consists of 16 residues. The CDR3 protein is CASNPTGLAGANVLTF.